This T cell receptor beta chain stems from a study of prognosis after radiotherapy for stage I lung cancer. Study details: There were several patients who developed distant metastases (median around seven months) after radiotherapy, while 15 showed no significant progression. Study-wide results and caveats: Clone counts measured for unique TCRs fell after stereotactic body radiation therapy, median about 10,000 versus 6,900.

CDR3 of TCR beta was amplified from genomic DNA via a two-round multiplex PCR. Round one of PCR was performed, and it used primers specific to each TRBV and TRBJ gene. TCRdb called the multiplex PCR reads again in MiXCR, with one record for every CDR3 protein. The data hold about 35,000 distinct CDR3 sequences, with approximately 35% observed a single time. Trimming removed 4 bases from V and 7 bases from J, with 12 bases in between. This CDR3 region has 12 residues. The germline V gene encodes CDR1 SGHDT and CDR2 YYEEEE. To note about this clonotype: As yet, its antigen is unknown.

This chain uses TRBV5-6 with TRBJ2-7, with D perhaps TRBD2 (5 bases). The starting material was PBMCs, obtained before or after stereotactic body radiation therapy (not recorded which). The source is a donor aged 50 or older with non-small cell lung cancer. The chain's CDR3 is CASSPTGGEQYF. As DNA, the CDR3 is TGTGCCAGCAGCCCAACCGGAGGTGAGCAGTACTTC.